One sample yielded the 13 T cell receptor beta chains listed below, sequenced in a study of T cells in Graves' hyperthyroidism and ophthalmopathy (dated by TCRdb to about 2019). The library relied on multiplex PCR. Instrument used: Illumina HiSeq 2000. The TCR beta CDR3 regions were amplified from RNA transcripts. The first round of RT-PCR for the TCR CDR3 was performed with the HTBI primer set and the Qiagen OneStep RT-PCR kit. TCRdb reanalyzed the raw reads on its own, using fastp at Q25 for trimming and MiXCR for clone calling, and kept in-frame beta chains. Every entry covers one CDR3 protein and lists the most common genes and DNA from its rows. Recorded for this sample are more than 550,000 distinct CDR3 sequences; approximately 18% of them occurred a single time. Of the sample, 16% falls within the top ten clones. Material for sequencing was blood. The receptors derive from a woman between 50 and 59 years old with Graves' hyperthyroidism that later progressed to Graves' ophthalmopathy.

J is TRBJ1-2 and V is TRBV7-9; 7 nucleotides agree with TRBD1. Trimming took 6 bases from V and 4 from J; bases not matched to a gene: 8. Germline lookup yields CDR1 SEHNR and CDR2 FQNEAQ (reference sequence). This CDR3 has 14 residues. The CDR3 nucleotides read TGTGCCAGCAGAAAAGGGGACAGTTCCTATGGCTACACCTTC. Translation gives CASRKGDSSYGYTF.

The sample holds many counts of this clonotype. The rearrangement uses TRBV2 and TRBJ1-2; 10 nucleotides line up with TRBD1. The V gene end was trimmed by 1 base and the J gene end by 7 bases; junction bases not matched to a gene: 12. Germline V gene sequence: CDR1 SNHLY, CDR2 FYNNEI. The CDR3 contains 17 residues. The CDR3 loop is CASSEVPPGQGKGGYTF. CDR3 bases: TGTGCCAGCAGTGAAGTACCCCCGGGACAGGGGAAGGGTGGCTACACCTTC.

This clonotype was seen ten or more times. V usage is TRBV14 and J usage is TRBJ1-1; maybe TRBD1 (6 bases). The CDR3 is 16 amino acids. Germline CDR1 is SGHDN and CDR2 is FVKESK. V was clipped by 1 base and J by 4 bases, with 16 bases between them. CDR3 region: CASSQGGGPVSTEAFF. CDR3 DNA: TGTGCCAGCAGCCAAGGCGGGGGGCCCGTGAGCACTGAAGCTTTCTTT.

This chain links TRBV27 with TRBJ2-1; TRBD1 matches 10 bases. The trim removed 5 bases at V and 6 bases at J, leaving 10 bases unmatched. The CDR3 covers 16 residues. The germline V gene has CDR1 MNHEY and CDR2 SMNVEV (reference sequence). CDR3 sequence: CASSLTGTGDPNEQFF. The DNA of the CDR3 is TGTGCCAGCAGTCTGACCGGGACAGGGGATCCCAATGAGCAGTTCTTC.

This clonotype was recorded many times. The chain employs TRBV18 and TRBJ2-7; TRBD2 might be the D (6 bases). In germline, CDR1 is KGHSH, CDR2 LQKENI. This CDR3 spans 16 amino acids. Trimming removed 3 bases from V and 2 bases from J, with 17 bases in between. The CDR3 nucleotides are TGTGCCAGCTCACCTTCTGACAGCCGGGGGACCTACGAGCAGTACTTC. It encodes CASSPSDSRGTYEQYF.

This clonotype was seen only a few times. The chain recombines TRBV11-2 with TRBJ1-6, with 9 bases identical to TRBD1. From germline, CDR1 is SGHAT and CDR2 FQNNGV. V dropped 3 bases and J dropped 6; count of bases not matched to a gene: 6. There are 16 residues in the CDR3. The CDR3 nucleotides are TGTGCCAGCAGCTTGGACAGGGGTTTCATTAATTCACCCCTCCACTTT. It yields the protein CASSLDRGFINSPLHF.

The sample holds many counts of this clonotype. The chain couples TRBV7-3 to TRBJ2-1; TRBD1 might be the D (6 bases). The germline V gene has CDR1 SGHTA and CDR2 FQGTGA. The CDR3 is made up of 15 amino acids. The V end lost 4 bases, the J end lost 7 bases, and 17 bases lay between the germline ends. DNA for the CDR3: TGTGCCAGCAGCTCCTCGACAGGCCCGTATAATGAGCAGTTCTTC. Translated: CASSSSTGPYNEQFF.

The CDR3: CASSVTEAFF. The CDR3 DNA is TGTGCCAGCAGCGTCACTGAAGCTTTCTTT. The chain combines TRBV13 with TRBJ1-1; D remains ambiguous. The CDR3 runs 10 residues. CDR1 is PRHDT, CDR2 FYEKMQ, per germline (reference sequence). V lost 5 bases and J lost 4, with 2 bases in between.

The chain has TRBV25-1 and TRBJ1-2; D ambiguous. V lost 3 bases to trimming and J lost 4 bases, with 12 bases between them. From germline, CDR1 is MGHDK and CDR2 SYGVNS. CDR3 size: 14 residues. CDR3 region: CASSELRGLYGYTF. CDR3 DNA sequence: TGTGCCAGCAGTGAGTTGCGTGGCCTCTATGGCTACACCTTC.

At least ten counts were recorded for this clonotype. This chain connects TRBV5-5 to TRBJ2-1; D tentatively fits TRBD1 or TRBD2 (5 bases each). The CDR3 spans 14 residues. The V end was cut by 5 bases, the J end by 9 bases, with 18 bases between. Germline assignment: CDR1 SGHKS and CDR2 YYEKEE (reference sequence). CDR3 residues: CASRSGPRESEQFF. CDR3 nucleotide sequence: TGTGCCAGCAGATCGGGCCCCAGGGAGAGTGAGCAGTTCTTC.

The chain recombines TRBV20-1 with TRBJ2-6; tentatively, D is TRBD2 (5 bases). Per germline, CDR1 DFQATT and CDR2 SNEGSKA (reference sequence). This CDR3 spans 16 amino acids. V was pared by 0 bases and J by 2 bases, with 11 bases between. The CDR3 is CSARERAGAGANVLTF. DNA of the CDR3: TGCAGTGCTAGAGAGCGGGCCGGAGCTGGGGCCAACGTCCTGACTTTC.

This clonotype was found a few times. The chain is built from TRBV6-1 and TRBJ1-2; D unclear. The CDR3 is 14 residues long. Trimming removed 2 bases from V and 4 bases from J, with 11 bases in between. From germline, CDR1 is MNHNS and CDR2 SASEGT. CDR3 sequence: CASSEPGGPYGYTF. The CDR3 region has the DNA TGTGCCAGCAGTGAACCTGGCGGCCCCTATGGCTACACCTTC.

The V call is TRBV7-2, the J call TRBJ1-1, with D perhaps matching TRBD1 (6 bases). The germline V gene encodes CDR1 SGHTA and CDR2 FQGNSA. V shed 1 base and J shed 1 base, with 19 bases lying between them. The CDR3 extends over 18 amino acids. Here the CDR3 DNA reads TGTGCCAGCAGCTTAGGCTATGGGGGGCGTAGGGAGAACACTGAAGCTTTCTTT. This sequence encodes CASSLGYGGRRENTEAFF.